The clone carrying this T cell receptor beta chain was seen a few times. One junction end disagrees with the germline gene, perhaps due to a read error. CDR1 and CDR2 (germline): GTSNPN, SVGIG (reference sequence). This CDR3 comprises 12 residues. The record originates from a study of STAT5B mutations in CD4+ large granular lymphocyte leukemia. Produced via immunoSEQ multiplex PCR; TCRdb's table is partial and in-frame only. This sample has 35,000 or so clones, with 69% found just once. The TCR was taken from a human donor in good health. Sequencing was performed on CD4+ T cells from blood buffy coats. The chain links TRBV30 to TRBJ1-4; a weak D match, TRBD1 (5 bases). Written as DNA, the CDR3 is TGTGCCTGGAGCGACCATGAGGGGTCCCGTGATTTT. Protein: CAWSDHEGSRDF.